The following is a T cell receptor (beta chain) sequence with its context. This record belongs to a study of blood T cell repertoires in COVID-19. As for the study in general: From the United States, Italy and Spain came samples of acute and convalescent COVID-19. Nucleic acid was either cDNA or gDNA, and it came from T cells, B-cell-depleted T cells, or PBMCs.

Under the authors' procedure: Estimates of nucleated cell counts were drawn from the amplification of reference gene primers. TCRdb's table, derived via immunoSEQ multiplex PCR, lists solely in-frame clones and lacks some. V and J calls and clone size come straight from that table; D and trimming were deduced from the DNA. The sample comprises around 40,000 clones, 85% to 95% of which are singletons, and 3.5% to 4.5% rests with the top ten. The CDR3 consists of 18 residues. V trimming: 0 bases; J trimming: 5 bases; junction bases outside the gene matches: 10. Germline V gene lookup returns CDR1 SGHDT and CDR2 YYEEEE.

The receptor was isolated from a human donor with active COVID-19. The donor label of this sample is uncertain. This chain links TRBV5-6 with TRBJ2-1; 11 positions match TRBD2. Sequencing used peripheral blood. The CDR3: CASSLGFSGGARDNEQFF. Here the CDR3 DNA reads TGTGCCAGCAGCTTGGGATTTAGCGGGGGGGCCAGAGACAATGAGCAGTTCTTC. Variable domain in full (rest from reference TRBV5-6 and TRBJ2-1): DAGVTQSPTHLIKTRGQQVTLRCSPKSGHDTVSWYQQALGQGPQFIFQYYEEEERQRGNFPDRFSGHQFPNYSSELNVNALLLGDSALYLCASSLGFSGGARDNEQFFGPGTRLTVL.